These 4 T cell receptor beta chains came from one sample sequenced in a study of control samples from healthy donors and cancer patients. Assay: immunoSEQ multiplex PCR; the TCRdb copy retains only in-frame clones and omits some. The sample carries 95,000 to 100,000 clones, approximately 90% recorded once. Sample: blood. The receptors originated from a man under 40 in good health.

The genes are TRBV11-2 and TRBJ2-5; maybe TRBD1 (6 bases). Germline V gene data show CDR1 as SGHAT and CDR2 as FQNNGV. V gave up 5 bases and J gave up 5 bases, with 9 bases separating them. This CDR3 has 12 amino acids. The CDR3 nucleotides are TGTGCCAGCAGCCCGAGGGGGGAGACCCAGTACTTC. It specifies CASSPRGETQYF.

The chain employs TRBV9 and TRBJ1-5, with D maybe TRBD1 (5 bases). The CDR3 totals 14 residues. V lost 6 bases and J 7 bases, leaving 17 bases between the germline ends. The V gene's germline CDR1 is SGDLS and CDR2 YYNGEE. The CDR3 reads CASNLGDVGQPQHF. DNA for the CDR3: TGTGCCAGCAACTTAGGGGACGTCGGACAGCCCCAGCATTTT.

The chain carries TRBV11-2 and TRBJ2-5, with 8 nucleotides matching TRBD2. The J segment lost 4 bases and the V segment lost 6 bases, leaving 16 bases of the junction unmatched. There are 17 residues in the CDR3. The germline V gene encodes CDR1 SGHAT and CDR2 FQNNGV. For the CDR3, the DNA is TGTGCCAGCAGAACTTGGGGACGGGGGGGCCCGGGAGAGACCCAGTACTTC. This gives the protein CASRTWGRGGPGETQYF. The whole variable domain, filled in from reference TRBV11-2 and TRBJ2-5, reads EAGVAQSPRYKIIEKRQSVAFWCNPISGHATLYWYQQILGQGPKLLIQFQNNGVVDDSQLPKDRFSAERLKGVDSTLKIQPAKLEDSAVYLCASRTWGRGGPGETQYFGPGTRLLVL.

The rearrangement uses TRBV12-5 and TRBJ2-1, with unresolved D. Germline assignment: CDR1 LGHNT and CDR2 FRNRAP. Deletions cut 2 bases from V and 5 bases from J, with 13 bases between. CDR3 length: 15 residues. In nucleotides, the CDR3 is TGTGCTAGTGGTTTGTTCCTTACTAACAACAATGAGCAGTTCTTC. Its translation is CASGLFLTNNNEQFF.